This TCR beta chain was identified in a study of OX40 agonist ivuxolimab in advanced cancers. Findings and caveats of the study: In CD8+ T cells, expanded clones were on average more numerous than in CD4+.

This CDR3 region has 15 residues. V was pared by 1 base and J by 10 bases, with 3 bases of the junction left unmatched. The germline V gene encodes CDR1 SNHLY and CDR2 FYNNEI. As concerns this clone: Its antigen is unknown.

Sequenced by immunoSEQ multiplex PCR; TCRdb stores in-frame clones only, minus some. The sample holds 71,000 or so clones, approximately 80% seen once. The genes are TRBV2 and TRBJ1-6, with 11 bases aligning to TRBD1. The receptor was derived from an adult with an advanced solid tumor such as melanoma, head and neck, liver or kidney cancer. This specimen was CD4+ or CD8+ T cells sorted from blood, taken in a trial of the OX40 agonist ivuxolimab. The CDR3 is CASSEGDRGWSPLHF. DNA for the CDR3: TGTGCCAGCAGTGAAGGGGACAGGGGGTGGTCACCCCTCCACTTT.